Presented here are 18 T cell receptor beta chains from one specimen sequenced in a study of beta chain features in type 1 diabetes. What was sequenced were expressed TCRB transcripts, since all of the isolated RNA had been reverse transcribed. Method: immunoSEQ multiplex PCR; TCRdb's copy keeps in-frame clones and lacks some. The data hold a few hundred thousand clones, with approximately 11% observed a single time. The source material was naive CD4+ T cells from blood. These receptors originate from a woman in her 30s in good health.

The sample holds a few counts of this clone. The genes are TRBV7-2 and TRBJ2-1, with D possibly TRBD1 on 6 matching bases. The CDR3 totals 14 residues. Trimming took off 6 bases at V and 9 bases at J, with 18 bases between the two ends. Germline values: CDR1 SGHTA, CDR2 FQGNSA. CDR3 DNA sequence: TGTGCCAGCAGTTCCAGGGGACCAACGACTGAGCAGTTCTTC. It specifies CASSSRGPTTEQFF.

This clone was counted a few times. The V call is TRBV7-9, the J call TRBJ2-7, with D possibly being TRBD2 (6 bases). This CDR3 is built from 13 residues. Germline CDR1 is SEHNR and CDR2 is FQNEAQ (reference sequence). V lost 6 bases, J lost 0 bases, and 9 bases lay in between. CDR3 protein: CASRGGHSYEQYF. The CDR3 region has the DNA TGTGCCAGCAGGGGGGGTCACTCCTACGAGCAGTACTTC.

The sample holds a few counts of this clone. The CDR3 sequence: CASNRGRSNQPQHF. The CDR3 DNA reads TGTGCCAGTAATAGGGGGCGAAGCAATCAGCCCCAGCATTTT. The chain has TRBV19 and TRBJ1-5; 7 nucleotides match TRBD1. The CDR3 sequence is 14 residues long. The germline gives CDR1 LNHDA, CDR2 SQIVND (reference sequence). J lost 1 base, V lost 7 bases, and 4 bases had no gene match.

The V call is TRBV30, the J call TRBJ1-4; D remains unclear. Between the trimmed V and J ends, which lost 1 base and 2 bases, there was a span of 8 bases. The CDR3 sequence is 14 residues long. Per the germline V gene, CDR1 is GTSNPN and CDR2 is SVGIG (reference sequence). The CDR3 region has the DNA TGTGCCTGGAGTGGAAGTCGGACTAATGAAAAACTGTTTTTT. It is translated as CAWSGSRTNEKLFF.

This clone turned up a few times. The V and J genes are TRBV19 and TRBJ2-1; D is perhaps TRBD2 (5 bases). Germline-derived CDR1 and CDR2 are LNHDA and SQIVND (reference sequence). The CDR3 spans 15 residues. V was clipped by 1 base and J by 1 base, with 8 bases between them. DNA for the CDR3: TGTGCCAGTAGTATAGGGACTTCTTCCTACAATGAGCAGTTCTTC. The encoded protein is CASSIGTSSYNEQFF. Combining the CDR3 with reference TRBV19 and TRBJ2-1 gives the whole variable domain DGGITQSPKYLFRKEGQNVTLSCEQNLNHDAMYWYRQDPGQGLRLIYYSQIVNDFQKGDIAEGYSVSREKKESFPLTVTSAQKNPTAFYLCASSIGTSSYNEQFFGPGTRLTVL.

A few counts support this clone. The J gene is TRBJ1-1, the V gene TRBV5-6; the match to TRBD1 covers 7 bases. The CDR3 contains 15 residues. CDR1 is SGHDT, CDR2 YYEEEE, per germline. V lost 5 bases to trimming and J lost 5 bases; unmatched junction nucleotides: 12. The CDR3 nucleotides are TGTGCCAGCAGGGGATGGGGACAGATGAGGACTGAAGCTTTCTTT. Translated, it gives CASRGWGQMRTEAFF.

The chain is built from TRBV4-2 and TRBJ1-1; the D gene is possibly TRBD1 (5 bases). The germline CDR1 and CDR2 sequences are LGHNA and YNFKEQ. Trimming pared 4 bases from V and 1 base from J, leaving 10 bases between. The CDR3 totals 14 residues. For the CDR3, the DNA is TGTGCCAGCAGCCCGACAGCTGAGAACACTGAAGCTTTCTTT. It codes for CASSPTAENTEAFF.

A few counts support this clone. The V and J genes are TRBV29-1 and TRBJ2-5, with D unclear. Looked up from germline, CDR1 is SQVTM and CDR2 is ANQGSEA. V was cut by 3 bases and J by 1 base, with 9 bases left in between. The CDR3 has 13 residues. CDR3 residues: CSVEFSLQETQYF. The CDR3 DNA sequence: TGCAGCGTTGAGTTTTCCCTCCAAGAGACCCAGTACTTC.

This rearrangement joins TRBV7-9 to TRBJ2-5; 10 positions agree with TRBD1. Germline V gives CDR1 SEHNR, CDR2 FQNEAQ (reference sequence). Germline trimming cut 3 bases from V and 5 bases from J; bases unmatched to any gene: 12. The CDR3 totals 17 residues. The CDR3 spells CASSLGIDRGRLETQYF. CDR3 in DNA: TGTGCCAGCAGCTTGGGGATTGACAGGGGGCGCCTCGAGACCCAGTACTTC.

The chain couples TRBV18 to TRBJ1-5; D is possibly TRBD1 (5 bases). Germline V gene data show CDR1 as KGHSH and CDR2 as LQKENI. The CDR3 is made up of 13 amino acids. V dropped 0 bases and J dropped 7 bases, with 7 bases sitting between them. The CDR3 bases are TGTGCCAGCTCACCACCGGGGCACCAGCCCCAGCATTTT. Translated, it gives CASSPPGHQPQHF.

This clone was detected a few times. This chain joins TRBV7-9 and TRBJ2-7; 10 nucleotides line up with TRBD1. This CDR3 region has 15 residues. Germline CDR1 SEHNR, CDR2 FQNEAQ (reference sequence). V shed 5 bases and J 3 bases; nucleotides not matched to a gene: 7. The CDR3 spells CASSPRDRGNYEQYF. Written as DNA, the CDR3 is TGTGCCAGCAGCCCGAGGGACAGGGGCAACTACGAGCAGTACTTC.

This chain connects TRBV14 to TRBJ1-2; D ambiguous. CDR3 length equals 16 residues. Germline V lookup: CDR1 SGHDN, CDR2 FVKESK. Trimming shortened V by 0 bases and J by 3 bases, and 14 bases separated the two germline ends. CDR3 nucleotide sequence: TGTGCCAGCAGCCAAGAGCGGCTCGGGGTCGACTATGGCTACACCTTC. Its translation is CASSQERLGVDYGYTF.

The gene calls are TRBV7-9 and TRBJ2-1, with a weak D call TRBD2 (6 bases). The CDR3 is made up of 16 amino acids. V was clipped by 4 bases and J by 2 bases, with 15 bases between them. CDR1 SEHNR and CDR2 FQNEAQ come from the germline V gene (reference sequence). The CDR3 coding sequence is TGTGCCAGCAGCTATCTAGGGGCGGGACCCTACAATGAGCAGTTCTTC. It translates to CASSYLGAGPYNEQFF.

This clone was picked up a small number of times. The chain joins TRBV30 to TRBJ2-7; 10 bases match TRBD1. V was clipped by 2 bases and J by 6 bases; unmatched bases: 4. This CDR3 comprises 13 residues. CDR1 and CDR2 from the germline V gene are GTSNPN and SVGIG (reference sequence). The CDR3 coding sequence is TGTGCCTGGAGTAGACAGGGGGCGAGCGAGCAGTACTTC. Encoded protein: CAWSRQGASEQYF. Together with reference TRBV30 and TRBJ2-7, the CDR3 gives the full variable domain: SQTIHQWPATLVQPVGSPLSLECTVEGTSNPNLYWYRQAAGRGLQLLFYSVGIGQISSEVPQNLSASRPQDRQFILSSKKLLLSDSGFYLCAWSRQGASEQYFGPGTRLTVT.

The chain employs TRBV5-5 and TRBJ2-3; D remains unclear. Germline CDR1 is SGHKS and CDR2 is YYEKEE (reference sequence). V was pared by 0 bases and J by 1 base, with 9 bases between. The CDR3 is 15 amino acids. The CDR3 sequence is CASSLDLSGTDTQYF. Here the CDR3 DNA reads TGTGCCAGCAGCTTGGATCTGTCGGGCACAGATACGCAGTATTTT.

The chain has TRBV28 and TRBJ2-7; D uncertain. Between the trimmed V and J ends, which lost 6 bases and 4 bases, there was a span of 16 bases. Germline values: CDR1 MDHEN, CDR2 SYDVKM. The CDR3 runs to 14 residues. The CDR3 DNA reads as TGTGCCAGCAGCCCCCCTTGGAGTGAATACGAGCAGTACTTC. Protein sequence: CASSPPWSEYEQYF. Using reference TRBV28 and TRBJ2-7 for the parts outside the CDR3, the full variable domain is DVKVTQSSRYLVKRTGEKVFLECVQDMDHENMFWYRQDPGLGLRLIYFSYDVKMKEKGDIPEGYSVSREKKERFSLILESASTNQTSMYLCASSPPWSEYEQYFGPGTRLTVT.

Of note for this clone: The same CDR3 arises from other DNA sequences in this sample as well. The chain links TRBV7-2 to TRBJ2-7; 8 nucleotides agree with TRBD2. Germline V gene sequence: CDR1 SGHTA, CDR2 FQGNSA. The CDR3 is 15 amino acids. Unmatched junction bases numbered 6, after V lost 5 bases and J lost 0 bases. The CDR3 sequence: CASSLSGGGSYEQYF. Here the CDR3 DNA reads TGTGCCAGCAGCCTCAGCGGGGGTGGCTCCTACGAGCAGTACTTC.

The rearrangement uses TRBV7-3 and TRBJ2-1; D is uncertain. This CDR3 is built from 13 residues. V lost 8 bases and J lost 2, with 10 bases in between. The germline gives CDR1 SGHTA, CDR2 FQGTGA. The CDR3 loop is CASSSGAYNEQFF. CDR3 bases: TGTGCCAGCTCCTCTGGAGCCTACAATGAGCAGTTCTTC.